This TCR beta chain was recorded in a study of cytomegalovirus exposure and HLA in healthy donors. Regarding the study as a whole: Many donors carried some public TCRs, although rarity characterized most TCR sequences. More than 150 TCR beta chains were listed as cytomegalovirus-associated. Reported performance of the classifier showed diagnosis of cytomegalovirus status with high specificity and sensitivity.

This CDR3 has 15 residues. The germline V gene has CDR1 SGHTA and CDR2 FQGTGA. V lost 5 bases to trimming and J lost 0 bases; unmatched junction nucleotides: 6. A note on this clone: Its antigen is not identified.

Clones were read by immunoSEQ multiplex PCR, and TCRdb kept only the in-frame ones, dropping some. The sample contains about 56,000 clones, approximately 93% of which appear only once. V is TRBV7-3 and J is TRBJ1-1; TRBD1 aligns across 7 bases. The sequence was obtained from a woman between 18 and 29 years old in good health and CMV-seropositive. The sequencing input was PBMCs. Written as DNA, the CDR3 is TGTGCCAGCAGCCCCGGGGGACAGATGAACACTGAAGCTTTCTTT. Translated: CASSPGGQMNTEAFF.